This record concerns one T cell receptor beta chain sequence. This sample was included in a study of blood T cell repertoires in COVID-19. The V gene lost 5 bases and the J gene lost 4 bases, with 26 bases spanning the gap. Germline V gives CDR1 MNHEY, CDR2 SMNVEV (reference sequence). This CDR3 is built from 18 residues. The method was immunoSEQ multiplex PCR; TCRdb's version includes in-frame clones alone and lacks a portion of them. The sample holds around 150,000 clones, around 93% seen once. The TCR originated in a young man with COVID-19, enrolled during active disease. Material for sequencing was peripheral blood. The chain links TRBV27 to TRBJ1-1, with D possibly TRBD1 on 5 matching bases. CDR3 amino acids: CASSPAGALSGRVTEAFF. In DNA form, the CDR3 reads TGTGCCAGCAGTCCCGCCGGGGCCCTATCGGGGAGGGTCACTGAAGCTTTCTTT.